The 16 T cell receptor beta chains in this list originate from one sample, sequenced in a study of blood T cell repertoires in COVID-19. Repertoires were generated with immunoSEQ multiplex PCR, while TCRdb's copy carries only in-frame clones and drops some. The table shows 400,000 to 450,000 clones, with approximately 90% occurring only once. Sequencing used peripheral blood. These TCRs come from a middle-aged woman with COVID-19, enrolled during active disease.

This clone has only a few counts. The genes are TRBV7-9 and TRBJ1-3, with D perhaps TRBD1 (6 bases). Germline V gene data show CDR1 as SEHNR and CDR2 as FQNEAQ (reference sequence). The V and J ends lost 1 base and 0 bases respectively, with 16 bases between them. This CDR3 is 18 amino acids long. The CDR3 sequence is CASSLEGGIQYSGNTIYF. The CDR3 DNA sequence: TGTGCCAGCAGCTTAGAGGGGGGGATTCAATACTCTGGAAACACCATATATTTT.

The CDR3 DNA follows: TGTGCCACCTCAGGGACAGGGGGCCGCTCGGTCCTCCACTTT. The encoded protein is CATSGTGGRSVLHF. This sequence joins TRBV3-1 (or the pseudogene TRBV3-2) and TRBJ1-6, with TRBD1 identical over 12 bases. V shed 10 bases, J shed 15 bases, and the junction held 13 bases outside the gene matches. CDR1 and CDR2 from the germline V gene are LGHDT and YNNKEL (reference sequence). CDR3 length: 14 residues.

The chain joins TRBV18 to TRBJ2-5; D gene ambiguous. CDR1 is KGHSH, CDR2 LQKENI, per germline. CDR3 length: 15 amino acids. V lost 2 bases and J 5 bases, leaving 15 bases between the germline ends. CDR3 nucleotides: TGTGCCAGCTCACCAATCGACAATTCCCTTGAGACCCAGTACTTC. Its protein is CASSPIDNSLETQYF. Together with reference TRBV18 and TRBJ2-5, the CDR3 gives the full variable domain: NAGVMQNPRHLVRRRGQEARLRCSPMKGHSHVYWYRQLPEEGLKFMVYLQKENIIDESGMPKERFSAEFPKEGPSILRIQQVVRGDSAAYFCASSPIDNSLETQYFGPGTRLLVL.

The chain has TRBV19 and TRBJ1-3; D is uncertain. The CDR3 runs to 13 residues. CDR1 and CDR2 from the germline V gene are LNHDA and SQIVND (reference sequence). Trimming pared 4 bases from V and 4 bases from J, leaving 8 bases between. The CDR3 sequence is CASSNGLGNTIYF. DNA of the CDR3: TGTGCCAGTAGTAACGGTCTCGGAAACACCATATATTTT.

The chain combines TRBV7-9 with TRBJ2-5, with 12 bases fitting TRBD2. Germline loops: CDR1 SEHNR, CDR2 FQNEAQ (reference sequence). This CDR3 contains 15 residues. V was clipped by 5 bases and J by 2 bases; unmatched bases: 3. CDR3 nucleotide sequence: TGTGCCAGCAGCCTCGGACTAGCGGGGCAAGAGACCCAGTACTTC. The encoded protein is CASSLGLAGQETQYF.

This clone was detected only once. This chain uses TRBV3-1 (or the pseudogene TRBV3-2) with TRBJ1-4, with TRBD1 as a possible D gene (6 bases). The CDR3 is made up of 15 amino acids. Germline V gene data show CDR1 as LGHDT and CDR2 as YNNKEL (reference sequence). Deletions cut 4 bases from V and 8 bases from J, with 17 bases between. The CDR3 loop is CASSPSLQGGEKLFF. The CDR3 DNA is TGTGCCAGCAGCCCATCTTTACAGGGCGGGGAAAAACTGTTTTTT.

The genes are TRBV18 and TRBJ1-2; 10 bases map to TRBD1. CDR3 length equals 14 residues. V shed 3 bases, J shed 8 bases, and the junction held 6 bases outside the gene matches. Germline V lookup: CDR1 KGHSH, CDR2 LQKENI. This CDR3 reads CASSPTGTGDGYTF. Written as DNA, the CDR3 is TGTGCCAGCTCACCTACCGGGACAGGGGACGGCTACACCTTC.

A single count supports this clone. V usage is TRBV19 and J usage is TRBJ2-7; 12 bases line up with TRBD2. Per germline, CDR1 LNHDA and CDR2 SQIVND (reference sequence). The CDR3 has 16 amino acids. V shed 6 bases and J 0 bases; nucleotides not matched to a gene: 6. The CDR3 DNA reads TGTGCCAGTAGCCGGACTAGCGGGGCTAGCTCCTACGAGCAGTACTTC. The encoded protein is CASSRTSGASSYEQYF.

V usage is TRBV15 and J usage is TRBJ1-4; 7 bases agree with TRBD1. The germline gives CDR1 LNHNV, CDR2 YYDKDF (reference sequence). V lost 8 bases and J lost 7; bases outside the gene matches: 13. The CDR3 covers 15 residues. CDR3 sequence (DNA): TGTGCCACCCGACAGGGCCGGATTGTGAGTGAAAAACTGTTTTTT. Translation: CATRQGRIVSEKLFF. Filled out from reference TRBV15 and TRBJ1-4, the complete variable domain reads DAMVIQNPRYQVTQFGKPVTLSCSQTLNHNVMYWYQQKSSQAPKLLFHYYDKDFNNEADTPDNFQSRRPNTSFCFLDIRSPGLGDTAMYLCATRQGRIVSEKLFFGSGTQLSVL.

This clone was picked up a small number of times. The chain uses TRBV5-6 and TRBJ1-5, with D hard to call. The CDR3 is 13 amino acids. Germline V lookup: CDR1 SGHDT, CDR2 YYEEEE. The ends were cut back, 0 bases at V and 4 bases at J, with 5 bases in the middle. The CDR3 here is CASSLALNQPQHF. The CDR3, as DNA: TGTGCCAGCAGCTTGGCCCTAAATCAGCCCCAGCATTTT.

The chain uses TRBV5-4 and TRBJ2-7; TRBD1 aligns across 7 bases. V trimming: 3 bases; J trimming: 3 bases; junction bases outside the gene matches: 3. The CDR3 extends over 13 amino acids. The germline CDR1 and CDR2 sequences are SGHNT and YYREEE (reference sequence). CDR3 in DNA: TGTGCCAGCAGCTCGGGACAGCACTACGAGCAGTACTTC. It is translated as CASSSGQHYEQYF. Full variable domain (outside the CDR3, taken from reference TRBV5-4 and TRBJ2-7): ETGVTQSPTHLIKTRGQQVTLRCSSQSGHNTVSWYQQALGQGPQFIFQYYREEENGRGNFPPRFSGLQFPNYSSELNVNALELDDSALYLCASSSGQHYEQYFGPGTRLTVT.

The chain joins TRBV4-1 to TRBJ1-4; 7 bases line up with TRBD1. Unmatched junction bases numbered 6, after V lost 3 bases and J lost 8 bases. There are 14 residues in the CDR3. In germline, CDR1 is MGHRA, CDR2 YSYEKL. CDR3 nucleotides: TGCGCCAGCAGCCAGACAGGGTTGGGCGAAAAACTGTTTTTT. Residues: CASSQTGLGEKLFF.

This chain links TRBV18 with TRBJ1-5, with D possibly matching TRBD1 (5 bases). CDR3 size: 13 residues. Trimming left V 5 bases short and J 4 bases short, with 9 bases between. CDR1 is KGHSH, CDR2 LQKENI, per germline. In DNA, the CDR3 is TGTGCCAGCTCAAACGACAGAAATCAGCCCCAGCATTTT. Protein sequence: CASSNDRNQPQHF.

CDR3 coding DNA: TGTGCCAGTAGTGTCACAGGGTTGTCTGAAAAACTGTTTTTT. The encoded protein is CASSVTGLSEKLFF. The chain couples TRBV19 to TRBJ1-4, with TRBD1 as a possible D gene (6 bases). The CDR3 covers 14 residues. V gave up 5 bases and J gave up 7 bases, with 14 bases separating them. Germline V CDR1 and CDR2: LNHDA, SQIVND (reference sequence).

The J gene is TRBJ1-5, the V gene TRBV28; D gene unclear. CDR1 MDHEN and CDR2 SYDVKM come from the germline V gene. The CDR3 totals 15 residues. The V gene lost 6 bases and the J gene lost 6 bases, with 18 bases spanning the gap. The CDR3 DNA reads TGTGCCAGCAGCCTCATGGGCGGGGTAGCTCAGCCCCAGCATTTT. Translated, it gives CASSLMGGVAQPQHF.

V is TRBV5-6 and J is TRBJ2-1; possibly TRBD2 for D (6 bases). Trimming took 0 bases from V and 7 from J, leaving 17 bases between them. Germline V CDR1 and CDR2: SGHDT, YYEEEE. The CDR3 consists of 16 residues. The CDR3 sequence is CASSLGYGNRGNEQFF. The CDR3 nucleotides read TGTGCCAGCAGCTTGGGATACGGGAACCGGGGGAATGAGCAGTTCTTC.